Described below is a single T cell receptor beta chain sequence and its context. This clonotype has a handful of counts. The antigen this receptor binds is unknown. Qualities for individual bases were not recorded, and no much larger clone is one base off. This record comes from a study of naive and memory T cell subsets (dated by TCRdb to 2016 to 2017). Background on the whole study: The figure summarizing the skin biopsy and whole blood samples listed roughly ten blood donors, 7 tuberculin skin test biopsies and 3 saline control biopsies. PCR2 was typically performed as a SYBR Green qPCR that was stopped at a set threshold, although end-point PCR (about 6 cycles) could be used instead for low-input samples.

A robust, sensitive protocol for the amplification, sequencing and analysis of TCRs was described in the study, in which 3' ligation of a UMI-containing oligonucleotide to TCR cDNA was used. For whole blood analysis, 2.5 ml of peripheral blood was drawn from adult healthy volunteers into Tempus tubes, and RNA was extracted according to the manufacturer's instructions. Before reverse transcription, total RNA that had not been cell sorted was treated with RQ1 DNase, with a target input of about 1 to 1,100 ng. To check how robust the pipeline was in samples where T cells make up a minority population, libraries were built from skin biopsies and whole blood. The investigation overall reported the following: The potential sensitivity of the RNA-based method to TCR transcript changes with T cell activation and differentiation was acknowledged.

In the germline V gene, CDR1 corresponds to KGHSH and CDR2 to LQKENI. Deletion took 3 bases off V and 8 bases off J, with a span of 13 bases between the germline ends. The CDR3 spans 14 residues, from the cysteine through the phenylalanine. Solely the CDR3 DNA is kept, with 42 bases framed from the first base. Preparation of the library involved 5' RACE. The ligated cDNA was amplified in four rounds of PCR with nested alpha and beta constant region primers together with the SP2 primer. For the blood and skin samples, reverse transcription of TCR RNA was done with SuperScript IV along with alpha and beta constant region primers. T4 RNA ligase 1 was used to ligate an oligonucleotide containing the Illumina SP2 primer and a UMI to the 3' end of the cDNA. The 12-nucleotide UMI was composed of two random hexamers separated by an eight-base spacer, which was included to prevent hairpin formation. From the second PCR onward, the TCR alpha and beta chain libraries were handled separately, and dual indexing was used for multiplexing. After pooling, the indexed libraries were analyzed by capillary electrophoresis and sequenced on either an Illumina MiSeq or NextSeq. Libraries were spiked with PhiX DNA at roughly 5-7% so that base diversity was increased and cluster recognition was improved. In the original analysis: Demultiplexor took UMIs from read 2, joined the UMIs to the TCR sequence from read 1, and separated reads according to sample indices. V and J genes and V-J junctions were identified by Decombinator, and each TCR was assigned a five-part identifier that included V and J deletions. Collapsinator used UMIs to correct sequencing errors and PCR amplification heterogeneity, producing a UMI-based abundance for each TCR. Identifiers were converted to nucleotide sequence by CDR3Translator and translated to amino acids, and CDR3 regions were extracted on the basis of terminal motifs. After normalization to the amount of input RNA, error-corrected alpha and beta TCR counts from blood and skin were compared. TCRdb applied fastp at Q25 and MiXCR to the public reads, then kept only in-frame beta chains. Records with the same CDR3 protein are collapsed into one entry carrying the most frequent genes and DNA. None of the V and J calls come from the authors' own analysis; TCRdb made them. This sample gives over 45,000 distinct CDR3 sequences in total; 4.7% of them show up just once. More than 0.75% of the sample lies in the top ten.

The receptor was isolated from a female donor in good health. Recombination connected TRBV18 to TRBJ1-4; TRBD1 is a weak D gene call, 5 bases matching. CDR3 protein: CASSPRRGMEKLFF. The DNA reads TGTGCCAGCTCACCTCGGCGGGGGATGGAAAAACTGTTTTTT.